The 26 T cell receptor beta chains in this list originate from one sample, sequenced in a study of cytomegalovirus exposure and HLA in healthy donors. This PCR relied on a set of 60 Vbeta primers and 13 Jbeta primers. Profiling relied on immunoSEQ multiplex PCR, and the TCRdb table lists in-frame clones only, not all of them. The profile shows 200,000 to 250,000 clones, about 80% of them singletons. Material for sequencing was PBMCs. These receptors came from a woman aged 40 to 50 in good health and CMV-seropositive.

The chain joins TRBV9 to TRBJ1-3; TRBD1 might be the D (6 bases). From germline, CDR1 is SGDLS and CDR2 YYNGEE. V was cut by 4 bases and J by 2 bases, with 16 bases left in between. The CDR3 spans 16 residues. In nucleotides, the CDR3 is TGTGCCAGCAGCTTCGGAATACAGGGCGCTGGAAACACCATATATTTT. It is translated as CASSFGIQGAGNTIYF.

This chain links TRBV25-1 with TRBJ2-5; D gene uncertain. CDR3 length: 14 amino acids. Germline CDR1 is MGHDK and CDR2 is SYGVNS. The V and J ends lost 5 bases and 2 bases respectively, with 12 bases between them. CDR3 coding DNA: TGTGCCAGCAGTAACACGCCCTTACAAGAGACCCAGTACTTC. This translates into CASSNTPLQETQYF.

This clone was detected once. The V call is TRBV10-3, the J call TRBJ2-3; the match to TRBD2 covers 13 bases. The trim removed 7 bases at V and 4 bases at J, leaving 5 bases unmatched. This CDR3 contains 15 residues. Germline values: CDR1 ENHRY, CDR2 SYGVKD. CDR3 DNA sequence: TGTGCCATCACTGGGACTAGCGGGATCGCAGATACGCAGTATTTT. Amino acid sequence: CAITGTSGIADTQYF.

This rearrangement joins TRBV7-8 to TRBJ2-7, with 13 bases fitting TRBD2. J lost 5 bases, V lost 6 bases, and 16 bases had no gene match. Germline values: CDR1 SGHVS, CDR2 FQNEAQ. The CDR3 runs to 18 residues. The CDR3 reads CASRAGPSRTSGSHEQYF. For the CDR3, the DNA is TGTGCCAGCAGGGCGGGCCCCTCCAGGACTAGCGGGAGTCACGAGCAGTACTTC.

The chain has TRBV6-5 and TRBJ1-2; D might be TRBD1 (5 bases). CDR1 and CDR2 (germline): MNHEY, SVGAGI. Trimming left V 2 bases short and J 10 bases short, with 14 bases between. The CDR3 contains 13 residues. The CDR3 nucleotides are TGTGCCAGCAGTTACGTACGGAGGGGACTCTACACCTTC. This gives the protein CASSYVRRGLYTF.

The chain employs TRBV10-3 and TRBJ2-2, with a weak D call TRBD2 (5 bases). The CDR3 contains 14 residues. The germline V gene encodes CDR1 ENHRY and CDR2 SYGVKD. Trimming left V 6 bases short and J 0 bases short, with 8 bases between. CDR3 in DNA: TGTGCCATCAGGACGGGGTCGAACACCGGGGAGCTGTTTTTT. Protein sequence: CAIRTGSNTGELFF.

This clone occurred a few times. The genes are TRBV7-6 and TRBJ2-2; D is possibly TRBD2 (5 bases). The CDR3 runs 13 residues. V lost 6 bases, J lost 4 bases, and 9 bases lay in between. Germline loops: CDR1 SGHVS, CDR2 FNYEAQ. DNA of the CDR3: TGTGCCAGCAGTGGACGGGGCACCGGGGAGCTGTTTTTT. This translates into CASSGRGTGELFF.

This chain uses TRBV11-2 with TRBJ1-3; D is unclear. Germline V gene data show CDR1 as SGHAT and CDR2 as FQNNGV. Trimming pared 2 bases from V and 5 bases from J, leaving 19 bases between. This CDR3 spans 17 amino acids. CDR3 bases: TGTGCCAGCAGCTTATCCCCTGGCCCGACGGAGCGAAACACCATATATTTT. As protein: CASSLSPGPTERNTIYF. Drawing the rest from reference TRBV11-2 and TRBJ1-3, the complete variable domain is EAGVAQSPRYKIIEKRQSVAFWCNPISGHATLYWYQQILGQGPKLLIQFQNNGVVDDSQLPKDRFSAERLKGVDSTLKIQPAKLEDSAVYLCASSLSPGPTERNTIYFGEGSWLTVV.

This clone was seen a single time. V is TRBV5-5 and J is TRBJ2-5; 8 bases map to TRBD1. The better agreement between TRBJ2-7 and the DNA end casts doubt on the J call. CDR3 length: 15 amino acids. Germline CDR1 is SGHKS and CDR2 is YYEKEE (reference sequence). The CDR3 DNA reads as TGTGCCAGCAGCCCTGGACAGGGAATGCCCTACGAGCAGTACTTC. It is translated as CASSPGQGMPYEQYF.

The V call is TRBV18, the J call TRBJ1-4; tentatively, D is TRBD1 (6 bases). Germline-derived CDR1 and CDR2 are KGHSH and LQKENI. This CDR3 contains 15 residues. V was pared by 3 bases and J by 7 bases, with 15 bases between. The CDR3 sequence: CASSPLGQNFEKLFF. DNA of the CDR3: TGTGCCAGCTCACCCCTGGGACAAAATTTTGAAAAACTGTTTTTT.

The CDR3 coding sequence is TGTGCCAGCAGTGAAAGGGACAGGGGGCTTGGCTACACCTTC. It yields the protein CASSERDRGLGYTF. V is TRBV6-1 and J is TRBJ1-2, with TRBD1 identical over 12 bases. Unmatched junction bases numbered 2, after V lost 2 bases and J lost 7 bases. The V gene's germline CDR1 is MNHNS and CDR2 SASEGT. This CDR3 contains 14 residues.

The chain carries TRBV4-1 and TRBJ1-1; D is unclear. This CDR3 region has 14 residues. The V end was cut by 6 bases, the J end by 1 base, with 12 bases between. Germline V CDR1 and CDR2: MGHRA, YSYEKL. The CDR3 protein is CASRRYAGNTEAFF. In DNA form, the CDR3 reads TGCGCCAGCAGGCGTTATGCGGGGAACACTGAAGCTTTCTTT.

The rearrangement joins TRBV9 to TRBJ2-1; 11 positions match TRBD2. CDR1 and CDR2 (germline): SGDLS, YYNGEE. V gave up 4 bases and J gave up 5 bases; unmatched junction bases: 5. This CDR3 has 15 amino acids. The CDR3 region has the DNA TGTGCCAGCAGCCGGACTAGCGGGTTTAACAATGAGCAGTTCTTC. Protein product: CASSRTSGFNNEQFF.

For the CDR3, the DNA is TGTGCCACCAGCAGAGATAGAAAAAATCAGCCCCAGCATTTT. Amino acid sequence: CATSRDRKNQPQHF. The chain links TRBV15 to TRBJ1-5; D gene uncertain. The CDR3 extends over 14 amino acids. Germline V gene sequence: CDR1 LNHNV, CDR2 YYDKDF (reference sequence). V lost 0 bases and J 4 bases, leaving 7 bases between the germline ends.

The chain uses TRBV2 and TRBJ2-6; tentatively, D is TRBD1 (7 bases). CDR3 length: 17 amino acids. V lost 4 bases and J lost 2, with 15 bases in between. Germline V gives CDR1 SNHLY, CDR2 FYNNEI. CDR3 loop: CASSGVTGRPGANVLTF. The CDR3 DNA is TGTGCCAGCAGTGGCGTGACAGGGAGGCCTGGGGCCAACGTCCTGACTTTC.

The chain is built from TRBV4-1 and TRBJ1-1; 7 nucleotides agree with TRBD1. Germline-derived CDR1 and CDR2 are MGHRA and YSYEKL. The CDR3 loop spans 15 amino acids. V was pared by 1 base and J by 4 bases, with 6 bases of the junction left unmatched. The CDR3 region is CASSQVRGRITEAFF. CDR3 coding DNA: TGCGCCAGCAGCCAAGTAAGGGGGCGGATCACTGAAGCTTTCTTT.

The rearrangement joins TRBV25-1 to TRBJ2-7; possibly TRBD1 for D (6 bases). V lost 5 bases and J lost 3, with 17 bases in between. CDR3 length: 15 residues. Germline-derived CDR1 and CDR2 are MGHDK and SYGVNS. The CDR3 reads CASSISITGNYEQYF. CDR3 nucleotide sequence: TGTGCCAGCAGTATATCCATCACAGGGAACTACGAGCAGTACTTC.

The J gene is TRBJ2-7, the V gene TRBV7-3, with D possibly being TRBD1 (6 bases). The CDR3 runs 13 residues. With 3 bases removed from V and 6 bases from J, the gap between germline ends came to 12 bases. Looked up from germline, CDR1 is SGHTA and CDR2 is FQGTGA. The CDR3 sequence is CASSFQGNGEQYF. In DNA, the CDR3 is TGTGCCAGCAGCTTCCAGGGGAACGGCGAGCAGTACTTC.

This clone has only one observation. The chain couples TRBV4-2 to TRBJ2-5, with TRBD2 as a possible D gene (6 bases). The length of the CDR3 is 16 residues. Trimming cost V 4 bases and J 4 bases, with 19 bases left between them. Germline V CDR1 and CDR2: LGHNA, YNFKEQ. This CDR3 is CASSPPARGEGETQYF. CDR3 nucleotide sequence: TGTGCCAGCAGCCCTCCCGCGCGGGGTGAGGGAGAGACCCAGTACTTC.

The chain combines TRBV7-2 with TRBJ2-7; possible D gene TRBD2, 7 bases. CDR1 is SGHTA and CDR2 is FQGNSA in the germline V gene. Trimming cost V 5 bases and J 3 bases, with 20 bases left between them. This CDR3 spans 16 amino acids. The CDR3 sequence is CASSPGGQKLLYEQYF. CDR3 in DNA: TGTGCCAGCAGCCCCGGGGGGCAGAAGCTCCTCTACGAGCAGTACTTC.

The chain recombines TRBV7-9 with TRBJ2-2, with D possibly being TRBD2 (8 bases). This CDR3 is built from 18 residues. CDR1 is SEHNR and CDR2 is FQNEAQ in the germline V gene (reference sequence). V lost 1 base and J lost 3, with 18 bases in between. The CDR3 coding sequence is TGTGCCAGCAGCTTAGATTGGCGTAGCGGGACAGACACCGGGGAGCTGTTTTTT. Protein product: CASSLDWRSGTDTGELFF.

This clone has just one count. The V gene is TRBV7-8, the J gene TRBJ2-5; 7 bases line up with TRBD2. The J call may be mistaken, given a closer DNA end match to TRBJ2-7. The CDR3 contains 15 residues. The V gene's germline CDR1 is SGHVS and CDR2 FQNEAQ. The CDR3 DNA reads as TGTGCCAGCAGCTTAGCGGGGTCTTGGGGGGGCGAGCAGTACTTC. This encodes CASSLAGSWGGEQYF.

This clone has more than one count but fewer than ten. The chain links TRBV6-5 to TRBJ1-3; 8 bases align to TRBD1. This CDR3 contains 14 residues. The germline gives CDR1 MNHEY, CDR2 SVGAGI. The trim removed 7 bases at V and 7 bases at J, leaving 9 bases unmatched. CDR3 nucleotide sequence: TGTGCCAGCACCAGAGGACAGGGTGTCAACACCATATATTTT. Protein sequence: CASTRGQGVNTIYF.

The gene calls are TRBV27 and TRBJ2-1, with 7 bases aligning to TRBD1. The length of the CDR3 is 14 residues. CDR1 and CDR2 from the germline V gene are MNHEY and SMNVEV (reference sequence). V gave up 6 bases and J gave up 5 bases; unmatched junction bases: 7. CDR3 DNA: TGTGCCAGCAGGCTACAGGGGACGAACAATGAGCAGTTCTTC. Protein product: CASRLQGTNNEQFF.

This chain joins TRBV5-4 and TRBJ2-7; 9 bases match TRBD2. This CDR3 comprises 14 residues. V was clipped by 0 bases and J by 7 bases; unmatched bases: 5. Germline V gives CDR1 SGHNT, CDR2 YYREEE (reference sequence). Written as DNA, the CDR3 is TGTGCCAGCAGCTTGGCTAGCGGGATGGGGGAGCAGTACTTC. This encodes CASSLASGMGEQYF.

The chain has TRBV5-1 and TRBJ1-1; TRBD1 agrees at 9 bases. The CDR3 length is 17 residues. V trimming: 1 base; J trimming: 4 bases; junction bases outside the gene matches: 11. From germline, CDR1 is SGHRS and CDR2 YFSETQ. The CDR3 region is CASSLISSEDRGTEAFF. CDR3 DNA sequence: TGCGCCAGCAGCTTGATATCGTCGGAGGACAGGGGCACTGAAGCTTTCTTT.